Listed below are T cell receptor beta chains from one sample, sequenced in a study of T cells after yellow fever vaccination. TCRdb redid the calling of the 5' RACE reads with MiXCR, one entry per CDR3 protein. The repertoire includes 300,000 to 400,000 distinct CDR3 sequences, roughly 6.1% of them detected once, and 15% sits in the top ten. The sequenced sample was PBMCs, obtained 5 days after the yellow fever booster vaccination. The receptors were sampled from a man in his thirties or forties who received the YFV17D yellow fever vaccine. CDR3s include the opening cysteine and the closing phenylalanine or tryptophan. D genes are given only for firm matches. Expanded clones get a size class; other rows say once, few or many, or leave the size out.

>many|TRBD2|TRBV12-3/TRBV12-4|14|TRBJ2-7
TGTGCCAGCAGTTTAAGCGGGGCGTCCTACGAGCAGTACTTC
CASSLSGASYEQYF
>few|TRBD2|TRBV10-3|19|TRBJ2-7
TGTGCCATCAGTGGAGCCAGGGCTAGCGGGAGCCCCCGCTCCTACGAGCAGTACTTC
CAISGARASGSPRSYEQYF
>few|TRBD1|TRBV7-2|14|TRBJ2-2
TGTGCCAGCAGCCGGGACAGGAGTAACGGGGAGCTGTTTTTT
CASSRDRSNGELFF
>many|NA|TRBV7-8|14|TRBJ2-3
TGTGCCAGCAGCTGGGATTACCCTACAGATACGCAGTATTTT
CASSWDYPTDTQYF
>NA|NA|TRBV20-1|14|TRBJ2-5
TGCAGTGCGGATCAGACATGGTGGAAAGAGACCCAGTACTTC
CSADQTWWKETQYF
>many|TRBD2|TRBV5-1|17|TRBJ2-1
TGCGCCAGCAGCTTGGGGACTAGCGGGGCCCAGGTCCGTGAGCAGTTCTTC
CASSLGTSGAQVREQFF
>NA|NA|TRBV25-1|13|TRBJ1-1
TGTGCCAGCAGTTCAATCGGGACCACTGAAGCTTTCTTT
CASSSIGTTEAFF
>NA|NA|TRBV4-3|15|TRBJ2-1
TGCGCCAGCAGCCAAGTTTTCGCGAAGGGCAATGAGCAGTTCTTC
CASSQVFAKGNEQFF
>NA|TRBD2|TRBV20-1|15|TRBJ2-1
TGCAGTGCTAGCCCAGCGGGAGGGCCGGCCAATGAGCAGTTCTTC
CSASPAGGPANEQFF
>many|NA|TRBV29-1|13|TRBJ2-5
TGCAGCGTTAAACAGGGGACTCCAGAGACCCAGTACTTC
CSVKQGTPETQYF
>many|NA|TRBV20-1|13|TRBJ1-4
TGCAGTGCTAGATTAGGGGGGGACGAAAAACTGTTTTTT
CSARLGGDEKLFF
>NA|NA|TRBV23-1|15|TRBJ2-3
TGCGCCAGCAGTCAATTAGTCTCTCCGGGAGATACGCAGTATTTT
CASSQLVSPGDTQYF
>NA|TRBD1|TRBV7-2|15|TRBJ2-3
TGTGCCGGCAGCTCAAAGACAGGGGGATTAGATACGCAGTATTTT
CAGSSKTGGLDTQYF
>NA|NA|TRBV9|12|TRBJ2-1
TGTGCCAGCAGCCGCCCAGCGGATGAGCAGTTCTTC
CASSRPADEQFF
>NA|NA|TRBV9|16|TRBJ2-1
TGTGCCAGCAGCCCAAGCTGGGGGGATCTTAGGAATGAGCAGTTCTTC
CASSPSWGDLRNEQFF
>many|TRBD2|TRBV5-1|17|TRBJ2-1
TGCGCCAGCAGCCCTGGAGGTTTTGCGGGAGTTATCGATGAGCAGTTCTTC
CASSPGGFAGVIDEQFF
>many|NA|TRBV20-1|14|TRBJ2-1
TGCAGTGCCGGACCATTAAGCTCCTACAATGAGCAGTTCTTC
CSAGPLSSYNEQFF
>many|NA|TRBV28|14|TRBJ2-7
TGTGCCAGCAGTTTAGGCGTACGCTCCTACGAGCAGTACTTC
CASSLGVRSYEQYF
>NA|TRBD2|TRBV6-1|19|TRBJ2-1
TGTGCCAGCAGATCTCCGGGACAGGGGTGGACTAGCGGGAGAAATGAGCAGTTCTTC
CASRSPGQGWTSGRNEQFF
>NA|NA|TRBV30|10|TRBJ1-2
TGTGCCAGCCAATCGGTCGGCTACACCTTC
CASQSVGYTF
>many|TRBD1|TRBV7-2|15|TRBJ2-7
TGTGCCAGCAGCCCCCCGGGACAGGGGGTGTACGAGCAGTACTTC
CASSPPGQGVYEQYF
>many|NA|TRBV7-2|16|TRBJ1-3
TGTGCCAGCAGCTTAGTTCGCGGCAGCCGGGGAAACACCATATATTTT
CASSLVRGSRGNTIYF
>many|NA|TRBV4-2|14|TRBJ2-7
TGTGCCAGCGGCCGTGGGACTGATTTGTACGAGCAGTACTTC
CASGRGTDLYEQYF
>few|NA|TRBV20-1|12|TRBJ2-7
TGCAGTGCTTCAAAAGGGGGCCCGGGACTAGGATTC
CSASKGGPGLGF
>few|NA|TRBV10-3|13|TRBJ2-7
TGTGCCACCAGGGTACAGGGCGGTGTCGAGCAGTACTTC
CATRVQGGVEQYF
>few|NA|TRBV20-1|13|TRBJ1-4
TGCAGTGCTGTGGGCGTCACTAATGAAAAACTGTTTTTT
CSAVGVTNEKLFF
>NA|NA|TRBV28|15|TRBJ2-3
TGTGCCAGCAGCCCCCGGGATCCGCCTCGAGATACGCAGTATTTT
CASSPRDPPRDTQYF
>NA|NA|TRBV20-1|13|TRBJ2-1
TGCAGTGCTAGAGATTCGCCCGGAAATGAGCAGTTCTTC
CSARDSPGNEQFF
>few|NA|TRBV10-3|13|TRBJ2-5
TGTGCCATCAGTACGCAGGGTCAAGAGACCCAGTACTTC
CAISTQGQETQYF
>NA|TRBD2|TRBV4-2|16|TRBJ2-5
TGTGCCAGCAGCCAAGGGTCTAGCGGGCCACAAGAGACCCAGTACTTC
CASSQGSSGPQETQYF
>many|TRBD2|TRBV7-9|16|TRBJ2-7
TGTGCCAGCAGCTTATGGTTAGCGGGAGGGTACCTCGAGCAGTACTTC
CASSLWLAGGYLEQYF
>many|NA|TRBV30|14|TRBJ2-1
TGTGCCTGGAGTGTACTCGGGTCCTACAATGAGCAGTTCTTC
CAWSVLGSYNEQFF
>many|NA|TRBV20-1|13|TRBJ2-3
TGCAGTGCTAGAGATTCCGAGTGGGATACGCAGTATTTT
CSARDSEWDTQYF
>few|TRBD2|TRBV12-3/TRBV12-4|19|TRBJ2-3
TGTGCCAGCAGTTTTGGTCCGGGACTAGCGGGATCTAGCACAGATACGCAGTATTTT
CASSFGPGLAGSSTDTQYF
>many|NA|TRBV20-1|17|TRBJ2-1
TGCAGTGCTAGTGTGGGGAGCGGTACCCCAATGTACAATGAGCAGTTCTTC
CSASVGSGTPMYNEQFF
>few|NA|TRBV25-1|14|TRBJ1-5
TGTGCCAGCAGTGAATATATACAAAATCAGCCCCAGCATTTT
CASSEYIQNQPQHF
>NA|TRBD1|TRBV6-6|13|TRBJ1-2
TGTGCCAGCAGTGGACAGGGTTTAGATGGCTACACCTTC
CASSGQGLDGYTF
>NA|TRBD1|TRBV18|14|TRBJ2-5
TGTGCCAGCTCACCGGAGCGACAGGGGGAGACCCAGTACTTC
CASSPERQGETQYF
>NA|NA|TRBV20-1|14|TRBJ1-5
TGCAGTGCTAGGGACATTTGTAGCAATCAGCCCCAGCATTTT
CSARDICSNQPQHF
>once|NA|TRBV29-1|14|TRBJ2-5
TGCAGCGTTGAAGATCTGGCGGGCCAAGAGACCAAGTACTTC
CSVEDLAGQETKYF
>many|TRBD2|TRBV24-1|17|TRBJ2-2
TGTGCCACCAGTGATTTGAAGACTAGCGGGAAAACCGGGGAGCTGTTTTTT
CATSDLKTSGKTGELFF
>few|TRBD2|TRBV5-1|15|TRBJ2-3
TGCGCCAGCAGCTTGTCAACGGGAGGGCCAGATACGCAGTATTTT
CASSLSTGGPDTQYF
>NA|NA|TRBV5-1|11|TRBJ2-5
TGCGCCAGCAGCTTAAGGGAGACCCTGTACTTC
CASSLRETLYF
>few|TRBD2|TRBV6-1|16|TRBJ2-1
TGTGCCAGCAGGAGACTAGCGGGGAGCTCCTACAATGAGCAGTTCTTC
CASRRLAGSSYNEQFF
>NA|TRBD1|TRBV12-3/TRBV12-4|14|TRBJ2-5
TGTGCCAGCAGACCGACAGGGGGCAAAGAGACCCAGTACTTC
CASRPTGGKETQYF
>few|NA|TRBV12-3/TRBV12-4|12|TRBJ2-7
TGTGCCAGCAGTTTACCCCCCACCGAGCAGTACTTC
CASSLPPTEQYF
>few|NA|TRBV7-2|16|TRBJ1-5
TGTGCCAGCAGCCCGCTCGTACGGGGGGCAGGGCAGCCCCAGCATTTT
CASSPLVRGAGQPQHF
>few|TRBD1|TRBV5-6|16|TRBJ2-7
TGTGCCAGCAGCTCCGCCGGACAGGGGGTCTTATACGAGCAGTACTTC
CASSSAGQGVLYEQYF
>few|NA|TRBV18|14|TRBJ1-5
TGTGCCAGCTCAACCGATGGGACTATTCAGCCCCAGCATTTT
CASSTDGTIQPQHF
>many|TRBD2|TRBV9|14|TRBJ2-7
TGTGCCAGCGGACCTAGCGGGGGGTCCTACGAGCAGTACTTC
CASGPSGGSYEQYF
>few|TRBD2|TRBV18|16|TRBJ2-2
TGTGCCAGCTCACCCACTAGCGGGAGAGCCACCGGGGAGCTGTTTTTT
CASSPTSGRATGELFF
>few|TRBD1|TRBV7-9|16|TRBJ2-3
TGTGCCAGCAGCCCAGAACAGGGGCCGCACACAGATACGCAGTATTTT
CASSPEQGPHTDTQYF
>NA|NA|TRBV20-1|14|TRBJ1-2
TGCAGTGCTAGAGTTCTGGGGGCGCGGGCTGGCTACACCTTC
CSARVLGARAGYTF
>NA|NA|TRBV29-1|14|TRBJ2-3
TGCAGCGTATTGGGGAGTCCTAGCACAGATACGCAGTATTTT
CSVLGSPSTDTQYF